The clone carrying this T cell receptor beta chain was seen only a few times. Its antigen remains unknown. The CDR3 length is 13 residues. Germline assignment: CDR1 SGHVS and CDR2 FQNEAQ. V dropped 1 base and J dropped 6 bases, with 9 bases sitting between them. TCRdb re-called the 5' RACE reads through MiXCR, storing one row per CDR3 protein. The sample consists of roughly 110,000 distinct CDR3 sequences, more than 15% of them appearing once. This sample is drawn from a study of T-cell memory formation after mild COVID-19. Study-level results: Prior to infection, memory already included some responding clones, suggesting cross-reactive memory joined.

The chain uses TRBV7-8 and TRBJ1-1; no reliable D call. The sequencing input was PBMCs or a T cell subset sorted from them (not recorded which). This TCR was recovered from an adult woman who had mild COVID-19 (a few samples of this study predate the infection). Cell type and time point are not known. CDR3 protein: CASSLVRVAEAFF. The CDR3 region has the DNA TGTGCCAGCAGCTTAGTCCGAGTGGCTGAAGCTTTCTTT.